A selection of T cell receptor beta chains follows, all from one sample in a study of T cell changes during pregnancy in multiple sclerosis. Assay used: immunoSEQ multiplex PCR; TCRdb lists only in-frame clones, some missing. This table holds around 69,000 clones, 85% to 95% found once. Sequenced material: peripheral blood, taken in the third trimester of pregnancy. All receptors derive from a female donor with multiple sclerosis, enrolled in a pregnancy study. CDR3s include the opening cysteine and the closing phenylalanine or tryptophan. Each record gives: D gene, clone size, J gene, V gene, CDR3 DNA, CDR3 protein. A D gene is named only where the DNA matches it firmly. Not all rows give a size; the values are once, few, many and, for expanded clones, a class.

>NA|NA|TRBJ1-4|TRBV7-6
TGTGCCAGCAGCTTAGTGAGCGGGCAGCGGAGGGGAGCTGGGGCTAATGAAAAACTGTTTTTT
CASSLVSGQRRGAGANEKLFF
>TRBD2|NA|TRBJ2-1|TRBV7-2
TGTGCCAGCGGGACTAGCGGCTACAATGAGCAGTTCTTC
CASGTSGYNEQFF
>NA|NA|TRBJ1-3|TRBV19
TGTGCCAGTAGTATACCAGGGGACACTTTCTCTGGAAACACCATATATTTT
CASSIPGDTFSGNTIYF
>TRBD2|NA|TRBJ2-5|TRBV5-1
TGCGCCAGCAGCTTGGGGGCTAGCGGGAAAGAGACCCAGTACTTC
CASSLGASGKETQYF
>NA|NA|TRBJ2-5|TRBV27
TGTGCCAGCAGTAATCTTCTCGTGTCCCGGGAGACCCAGTACTTC
CASSNLLVSRETQYF
>NA|NA|TRBJ1-1|TRBV29-1
TGCAGCGTTGAAGAAGGAGGTCACGGCACTGAAGCTTTCTTT
CSVEEGGHGTEAFF
>NA|once|TRBJ2-1|TRBV11-3
TGTGCCAGCAGCCGAACTAGCCTCCATGAGCAGTTCTTC
CASSRTSLHEQFF
>NA|NA|TRBJ2-7|TRBV18
TGTGCCAGCTCACCGGGGAGCCTGACTCCCGAGCAGTACTTC
CASSPGSLTPEQYF
>NA|once|TRBJ1-1|TRBV5-1
TGCGCCAGCAGCGGGGGGGAGGGGATGAACACTGAAGCTTTCTTT
CASSGGEGMNTEAFF
>NA|NA|TRBJ1-1|TRBV5-1
TGCGCCAGCAGCTTTCATTCCGGAGGGGACACTGAAGCTTTCTTT
CASSFHSGGDTEAFF
>NA|NA|TRBJ2-1|TRBV28
TGTGCCAGCAGTTTGATTCAGGCCCCGAGCTCCTACAATGAGCAGTTCTTC
CASSLIQAPSSYNEQFF
>TRBD1|NA|TRBJ2-1|TRBV7-2
TGTGCCAGCAGCTTCCAGGGGGTTTACAATGAGCAGTTCTTC
CASSFQGVYNEQFF
>TRBD2|NA|TRBJ2-3|TRBV6-4
TGTGCCAGCAGTGACTTTGGCGGGGGGTCGGCAGATACGCAGTATTTT
CASSDFGGGSADTQYF